Below, 14 T cell receptor beta chains from the same sample are listed, as sequenced in a study of Tregs in tolerant kidney transplant recipients. The method was immunoSEQ multiplex PCR; TCRdb's version includes in-frame clones alone and lacks a portion of them. Of 85,000 to 90,000 clones listed, about 92% are singletons. The sequencing sample was made of CD8+ T cells from blood. These TCRs come from a human donor in good health.

The CDR3 region has the DNA TGTGCCAGTAGTCTCTGGGCCGTAGCACGCACAGATACGCAGTATTTT. Translation: CASSLWAVARTDTQYF. The genes are TRBV19 and TRBJ2-3, with D unclear. Trimming stripped 5 bases from V and 1 base from J, with 16 bases between. The length of the CDR3 is 16 residues. Germline CDR1 reads LNHDA; CDR2 reads SQIVND (reference sequence).

In this sample, this clone turned up once. This chain links TRBV19 with TRBJ2-7; D may be TRBD1 (6 bases). The CDR3 extends over 13 amino acids. CDR1 is LNHDA and CDR2 is SQIVND in the germline V gene (reference sequence). V lost 10 bases and J lost 3, with 16 bases in between. In DNA form, the CDR3 reads TGTGCCACTTCGGACAGAGTATTCTACGAGCAGTACTTC. Translation gives CATSDRVFYEQYF.

Turning to this clone: Other nucleotide sequences from this sample produce the same CDR3. The chain recombines TRBV27 with TRBJ2-1, with 11 bases fitting TRBD2. The CDR3 runs 15 residues. Germline CDR1 is MNHEY and CDR2 is SMNVEV (reference sequence). The V gene end was trimmed by 3 bases and the J gene end by 4 bases; junction bases not matched to a gene: 2. Here the CDR3 reads CASSFTSGSYNEQFF. In DNA, the CDR3 is TGTGCCAGCAGTTTCACTAGCGGGAGTTACAATGAGCAGTTCTTC.

This chain connects TRBV7-2 to TRBJ1-4; perhaps TRBD1 as D (5 bases). The CDR3 has 14 residues. V was trimmed by 5 bases and J by 8 bases, leaving 15 bases between them. Germline V CDR1 and CDR2: SGHTA, FQGNSA. The CDR3 region is CASSPLGGWEKLFF. The CDR3 bases are TGTGCCAGCAGCCCTTTGGGGGGTTGGGAAAAACTGTTTTTT.

This chain joins TRBV4-1 and TRBJ2-5; D remains ambiguous. The V end lost 5 bases, the J end lost 13 bases, and 14 bases lay between the germline ends. The germline CDR1 and CDR2 sequences are MGHRA and YSYEKL. This CDR3 has 11 residues. CDR3 sequence: CASSLGPLWYF. CDR3 in DNA: TGCGCCAGCAGCTTAGGGCCGCTATGGTACTTC.

The chain carries TRBV5-1 and TRBJ2-7; D may be TRBD2 (6 bases). The V and J ends lost 3 bases and 2 bases respectively, with 12 bases between them. Germline CDR1 SGHRS, CDR2 YFSETQ. The CDR3 is made up of 14 amino acids. CDR3 sequence reads: CASSSAGRTYEQYF. CDR3 bases: TGCGCCAGCAGCTCAGCCGGGAGAACCTACGAGCAGTACTTC.

This chain joins TRBV10-2 and TRBJ2-3, with a tentative D call TRBD2 (6 bases). Trimming took 7 bases from V and 0 from J, leaving 14 bases between them. Germline V gene lookup returns CDR1 WSHSY and CDR2 SAAADI. The CDR3 is made up of 15 amino acids. CDR3 DNA sequence: TGCGCCAGCACTCCAACCGGGACTAGCACAGATACGCAGTATTTT. Residues: CASTPTGTSTDTQYF.

The genes are TRBV5-6 and TRBJ2-2; D unclear. Trimming removed 4 bases from V and 8 bases from J, with 9 bases in between. Germline V gene lookup returns CDR1 SGHDT and CDR2 YYEEEE. The CDR3 totals 12 residues. CDR3 in DNA: TGTGCCAGCAGCCTCGACGATGGGGAGCTGTTTTTT. Translated: CASSLDDGELFF.

The chain combines TRBV29-1 with TRBJ1-1; no clear D. Trimming left V 6 bases short and J 2 bases short, with 16 bases between. Germline lookup yields CDR1 SQVTM and CDR2 ANQGSEA. There are 14 residues in the CDR3. This chain's CDR3 is CSVVLGLGNTEAFF. The CDR3 DNA reads TGCAGCGTGGTCCTCGGCTTGGGAAACACTGAAGCTTTCTTT.

J is TRBJ2-2 and V is TRBV6-4; the match to TRBD2 covers 8 bases. Germline values: CDR1 MRHNA, CDR2 SNTAGT. The CDR3 sequence is 14 residues long. The V and J ends lost 2 bases and 4 bases, in that order; junction bases with no gene match: 0. The CDR3 coding sequence is TGTGCCAGCAGTGACGGGACTAGCACCGGGGAGCTGTTTTTT. This sequence encodes CASSDGTSTGELFF.

V is TRBV9 and J is TRBJ1-3; D is uncertain. Germline V lookup: CDR1 SGDLS, CDR2 YYNGEE. The V and J ends lost 0 bases and 4 bases respectively, with 11 bases between them. The CDR3 is made up of 15 amino acids. The CDR3 DNA reads as TGTGCCAGCAGCGTAGTAGAGGGTTCGGGAAACACCATATATTTT. Residues: CASSVVEGSGNTIYF.

The chain is built from TRBV27 and TRBJ1-1, with no clear D. Germline lookup yields CDR1 MNHEY and CDR2 SMNVEV (reference sequence). CDR3 length: 15 amino acids. Trimming removed 3 bases at V and 1 base at J, with 12 bases between. The CDR3 reads CASSFGGPGNTEAFF. In DNA form, the CDR3 reads TGTGCCAGCAGTTTCGGTGGCCCAGGGAACACTGAAGCTTTCTTT.

The chain couples TRBV11-2 to TRBJ1-2; D is uncertain. The CDR3 runs to 15 residues. Germline V gene lookup returns CDR1 SGHAT and CDR2 FQNNGV. The V and J ends lost 2 bases and 2 bases respectively, with 12 bases between them. In DNA, the CDR3 is TGTGCCAGCAGCTTAAAAGAGGCGGGAAACTATGGCTACACCTTC. Its translation: CASSLKEAGNYGYTF.

V usage is TRBV27 and J usage is TRBJ2-1; 8 bases match TRBD1. From germline, CDR1 is MNHEY and CDR2 SMNVEV (reference sequence). Losses at the gene ends were 3 bases for V and 1 base for J; bases not matched to a gene: 2. The CDR3 sequence is 15 residues long. CDR3 coding DNA: TGTGCCAGCAGTTTTCGGACAGGGTCCTACAATGAGCAGTTCTTC. It translates to CASSFRTGSYNEQFF.